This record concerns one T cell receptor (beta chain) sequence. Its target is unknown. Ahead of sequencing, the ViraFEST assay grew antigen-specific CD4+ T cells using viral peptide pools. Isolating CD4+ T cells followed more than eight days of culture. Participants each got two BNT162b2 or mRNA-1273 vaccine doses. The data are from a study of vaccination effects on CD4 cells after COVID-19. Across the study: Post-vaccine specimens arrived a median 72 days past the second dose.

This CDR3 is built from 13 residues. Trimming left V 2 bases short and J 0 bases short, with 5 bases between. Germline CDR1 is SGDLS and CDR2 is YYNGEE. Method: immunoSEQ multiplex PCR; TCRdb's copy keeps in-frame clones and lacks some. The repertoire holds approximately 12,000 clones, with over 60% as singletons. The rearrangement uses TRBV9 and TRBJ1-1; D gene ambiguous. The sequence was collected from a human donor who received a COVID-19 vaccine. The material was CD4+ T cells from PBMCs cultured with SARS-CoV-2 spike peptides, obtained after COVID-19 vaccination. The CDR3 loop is CASSVAVNTEAFF. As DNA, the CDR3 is TGTGCCAGCAGCGTCGCGGTGAACACTGAAGCTTTCTTT.